This TCR beta chain is drawn from a study of T cell responses to AZD1222 COVID-19 vaccine. Study-wide background: Investigators merged groups given second doses at roughly 4 or roughly 12 weeks.

Study-level points and caveats: Two AZD1222 doses significantly raised spike-specific TCR breadth and depth over controls. No day 14 peak samples; only post-peak repertoires were characterized.

This clone was counted between two and nine times. The antigen remains undetermined. Libraries were prepared by immunoSEQ multiplex PCR; TCRdb keeps only in-frame clonotypes and omits some of them. The profile shows under 110,000 clones, roughly 84% of them singletons. The CDR3 loop spans 14 amino acids. CDR1 and CDR2 from the germline V gene are GTSNPN and SVGIG (reference sequence). V lost 0 bases and J 0 bases, leaving 6 bases between the germline ends. The clonotype originates from an adult in good health. The sequenced sample was peripheral blood, obtained on day 0 of AZD1222 vaccination. The V gene is TRBV30, the J gene TRBJ1-5; D remains unclear. The CDR3 region has the DNA TGTGCCTGGAGTGTTTGGAATAGCAATCAGCCCCAGCATTTT. Protein sequence: CAWSVWNSNQPQHF.